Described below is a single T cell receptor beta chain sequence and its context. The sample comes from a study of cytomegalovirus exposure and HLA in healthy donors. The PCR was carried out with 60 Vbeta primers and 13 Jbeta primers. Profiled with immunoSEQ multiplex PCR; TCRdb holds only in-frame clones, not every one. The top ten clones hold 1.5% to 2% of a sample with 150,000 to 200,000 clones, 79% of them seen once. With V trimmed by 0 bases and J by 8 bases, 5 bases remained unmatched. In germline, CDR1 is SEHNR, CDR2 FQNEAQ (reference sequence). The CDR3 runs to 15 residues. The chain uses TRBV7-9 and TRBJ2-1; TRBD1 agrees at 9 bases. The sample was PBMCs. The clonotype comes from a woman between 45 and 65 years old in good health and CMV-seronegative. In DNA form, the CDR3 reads TGTGCCAGCAGCTTAGCGGACAGGGGCCTCGATGAGCAGTTCTTC. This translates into CASSLADRGLDEQFF.